This is a list of T cell receptor beta chains from one sample in a study of blood T cell repertoires in COVID-19. The data were produced by immunoSEQ multiplex PCR, yet TCRdb's version contains in-frame clones alone and is incomplete. The table has under 85,000 clones, 88% seen once. The source material was peripheral blood. These receptors all come from a man in his 70s with acute or convalescent COVID-19. Each CDR3 is given with its conserved first and last residue. The order of the fields is J gene, D gene, V gene, clone size, CDR3 DNA, CDR3 protein. A D gene is named only where the DNA matches it firmly. Some rows mark clone size as missing; the rest say once, few, many or name a class of expanded clone.

j_call: TRBJ1-1
d_call: -
v_call: TRBV29-1
clone_size: -
cdr3_nt: TGCAGCGTTCACGGGGGCACTGAAGCTTTCTTT
cdr3_aa: CSVHGGTEAFF

j_call: TRBJ1-4
d_call: TRBD1
v_call: TRBV2
clone_size: -
cdr3_nt: TGTGCCAGCAAAGGGGGGACAGGGAATGAAAAACTGTTTTTT
cdr3_aa: CASKGGTGNEKLFF

j_call: TRBJ2-1
d_call: -
v_call: TRBV5-1
clone_size: -
cdr3_nt: TGCGCCAGCAGCTTCCAGGGGTTTGAGCAGTTCTTC
cdr3_aa: CASSFQGFEQFF

j_call: TRBJ2-1
d_call: TRBD2
v_call: TRBV29-1
clone_size: -
cdr3_nt: TGCAGCGTTCGCAGCGGGAGTGCCTACAATGAGCAGTTCTTC
cdr3_aa: CSVRSGSAYNEQFF

j_call: TRBJ1-2
d_call: TRBD1
v_call: TRBV10-3
clone_size: -
cdr3_nt: TGTGCCATCAGTGAGTCTAACGGACAGGGAAGGGATGGCTACACCTTC
cdr3_aa: CAISESNGQGRDGYTF

j_call: TRBJ1-1
d_call: -
v_call: TRBV5-6
clone_size: -
cdr3_nt: TGTGCCAGCAGCTTGCCCCCGGGGACTGAAGCTTTCTTT
cdr3_aa: CASSLPPGTEAFF

j_call: TRBJ2-1
d_call: TRBD1
v_call: TRBV9
clone_size: -
cdr3_nt: TGTGCCAGCAGCGTAGCTACAGGGGGCGTGGGGAATGAGCAGTTCTTC
cdr3_aa: CASSVATGGVGNEQFF

j_call: TRBJ2-7
d_call: TRBD2
v_call: TRBV5-6
clone_size: -
cdr3_nt: TGTGCCAGCAGCTTCCTAGCGGGGGTCGAGCAGTACTTC
cdr3_aa: CASSFLAGVEQYF

j_call: TRBJ1-4
d_call: -
v_call: TRBV3-1/TRBV3-2
clone_size: -
cdr3_nt: TGTGCCAGCAGCGGCCGCGGGGGGATAGGGGAAAAACTGTTTTTT
cdr3_aa: CASSGRGGIGEKLFF

j_call: TRBJ2-7
d_call: -
v_call: TRBV7-2
clone_size: few
cdr3_nt: TGTGCCAGCAGCTTAGGGATCCGGCAGGGGCATACCTACGAGCAGTACTTC
cdr3_aa: CASSLGIRQGHTYEQYF

j_call: TRBJ2-7
d_call: TRBD1
v_call: TRBV7-2
clone_size: -
cdr3_nt: TGTGCCAGCAGCTTAACAGGGGGGATCGACGAGCAGTACTTC
cdr3_aa: CASSLTGGIDEQYF

j_call: TRBJ2-3
d_call: -
v_call: TRBV29-1
clone_size: -
cdr3_nt: TGCAGCGTTGATGGTGCCCGGGAGAACACAGATACGCAGTATTTT
cdr3_aa: CSVDGARENTDTQYF

j_call: TRBJ1-3
d_call: -
v_call: TRBV28
clone_size: -
cdr3_nt: TGTGCCAGCAGTTTAGGGGGACTCAGAGCGAGCTCTGGAAACACCATATATTTT
cdr3_aa: CASSLGGLRASSGNTIYF

j_call: TRBJ1-3
d_call: TRBD1
v_call: TRBV28
clone_size: -
cdr3_nt: TGTGCCAGCCGCGGACAGGGTTCCGTCTCTGGAAACACCATATATTTT
cdr3_aa: CASRGQGSVSGNTIYF

j_call: TRBJ1-3
d_call: -
v_call: TRBV19
clone_size: -
cdr3_nt: TGTGCCACCGCACAGGGTCTTACCTCTGGAAACACCATATATTTT
cdr3_aa: CATAQGLTSGNTIYF

j_call: TRBJ1-4
d_call: -
v_call: TRBV9
clone_size: -
cdr3_nt: TGTGCCAGCGCATCCGGCGGGAGTGCAACTAATGAAAAACTGTTTTTT
cdr3_aa: CASASGGSATNEKLFF

j_call: TRBJ1-4
d_call: -
v_call: TRBV5-4
clone_size: once
cdr3_nt: TGTGCCAGCAGCTTGCAGGACAGCCTTAATGAAAAACTGTTTTTT
cdr3_aa: CASSLQDSLNEKLFF

j_call: TRBJ1-1
d_call: TRBD1
v_call: TRBV10-1
clone_size: -
cdr3_nt: TGCGCCAGCAGGCAGGACAGGGCCACTGAAGCTTTCTTT
cdr3_aa: CASRQDRATEAFF

j_call: TRBJ2-1
d_call: -
v_call: TRBV7-2
clone_size: -
cdr3_nt: TGTGCCAGCAGCTTCTCCCAGGGTTACAATGAGCAGTTCTTC
cdr3_aa: CASSFSQGYNEQFF

j_call: TRBJ1-4
d_call: -
v_call: TRBV5-1
clone_size: -
cdr3_nt: TGCGCCAGCAGCTTGCAGCTGGGAGGTGAAAAACTGTTTTTT
cdr3_aa: CASSLQLGGEKLFF

j_call: TRBJ1-4
d_call: -
v_call: TRBV6-6
clone_size: -
cdr3_nt: TGTGCCAGCAGTTACCCGGGGGAGGGGGGGCCAGAAAAACTGTTTTTT
cdr3_aa: CASSYPGEGGPEKLFF

j_call: TRBJ2-2
d_call: -
v_call: TRBV12-3/TRBV12-4
clone_size: -
cdr3_nt: TGTGCCAGCAGTCCACTAACTCCCGGGGAGCTGTTTTTT
cdr3_aa: CASSPLTPGELFF

j_call: TRBJ2-3
d_call: TRBD2
v_call: TRBV4-3
clone_size: -
cdr3_nt: TGCGCCAGCAGCAGATCGAAATTAAGCGGGGGGGCCACAGATACGCAGTATTTT
cdr3_aa: CASSRSKLSGGATDTQYF

j_call: TRBJ2-1
d_call: -
v_call: TRBV19
clone_size: -
cdr3_nt: TGTGCCAGTAGTAACTCCCTTGCGGGGAGTCATCAGTTCTTC
cdr3_aa: CASSNSLAGSHQFF

j_call: TRBJ2-1
d_call: TRBD1
v_call: TRBV7-9
clone_size: medium-sized
cdr3_nt: TGTGCCAGGGGAAAGTCTGGGGACAGCAATGAGCAGTTCTTC
cdr3_aa: CARGKSGDSNEQFF